This T cell receptor beta chain was retrieved from a study of blood T cell repertoires in COVID-19. Sequenced by immunoSEQ multiplex PCR; TCRdb stores in-frame clones only, minus some. Of roughly 140,000 clones in the sample, about 86% were seen once. CDR3 length: 14 residues. Germline-derived CDR1 and CDR2 are MNHEY and SVGAGI. Trimming took 0 bases from V and 5 from J, leaving 10 bases between them. The sample was peripheral blood. The chain recombines TRBV6-5 with TRBJ2-5; the D gene is possibly TRBD1 (6 bases). The TCR sequence derives from a woman in her forties with acute or convalescent COVID-19. The CDR3 DNA sequence: TGTGCCAGCAGTTACTCGAGGGGGTTGGAGACCCAGTACTTC. Translated: CASSYSRGLETQYF.